Following are 6 T cell receptor beta chains from one sample sequenced in a study of T cells after yellow fever vaccination. MiXCR, run by TCRdb on the 5' RACE reads, gives a single entry per CDR3 protein. The data show some 560,000 distinct CDR3 sequences, under 25% seen once. The sample here was PBMCs, taken 15 days after the yellow fever booster vaccination. Receptor source: a young man who received the YFV17D yellow fever vaccine.

This clonotype was seen only a few times. This chain connects TRBV25-1 to TRBJ1-4; D call uncertain. CDR3 length: 15 residues. Trimming removed 3 bases at V and 0 bases at J, with 8 bases between. From germline, CDR1 is MGHDK and CDR2 SYGVNS. The CDR3 loop is CASSDQSATNEKLFF. The CDR3 nucleotides read TGTGCCAGCAGTGACCAAAGTGCAACTAATGAAAAACTGTTTTTT.

This sequence joins TRBV11-2 and TRBJ2-7; D is unresolved. The germline V gene has CDR1 SGHAT and CDR2 FQNNGV. The CDR3 runs 13 residues. V lost 3 bases, J lost 3 bases, and 9 bases lay in between. CDR3 residues: CASSFLRYYEQYF. The CDR3 DNA reads TGTGCCAGCAGCTTTTTGCGGTACTACGAGCAGTACTTC.

This clonotype was picked up many times. The gene calls are TRBV29-1 and TRBJ2-7; D call uncertain. CDR1 is SQVTM and CDR2 is ANQGSEA in the germline V gene. This CDR3 has 10 residues. Trimming stripped 4 bases from V and 6 bases from J, with 7 bases between. CDR3 nucleotides: TGCAGCGTTGGTGAGAGCGAGCAGTACTTC. Protein product: CSVGESEQYF.

This clonotype has only a few counts. This sequence joins TRBV12-3 or TRBV12-4 and TRBJ1-1, with 8 nucleotides matching TRBD1. The CDR3 contains 15 residues. The V segment lost 3 bases and the J segment 7 bases; nucleotides outside the gene matches: 10. This chain's CDR3 is CASSLGQARIVEAFF. For the CDR3, the DNA is TGTGCCAGCAGTTTGGGACAGGCGAGGATTGTTGAAGCTTTCTTT.

The rearrangement links TRBV5-4 to TRBJ2-7, with D possibly TRBD1 on 6 matching bases. The CDR3 sequence is 15 residues long. Trimming removed 0 bases from V and 8 bases from J, with 18 bases in between. CDR1 is SGHNT and CDR2 is YYREEE in the germline V gene (reference sequence). CDR3 coding DNA: TGTGCCAGCAGCTTGGGTGGACAGCGAGATACGAAGCAGTACTTC. It yields the protein CASSLGGQRDTKQYF.

This clonotype was counted only a few times. V usage is TRBV7-2 and J usage is TRBJ1-6; unclear D gene. Between the trimmed V and J ends, which lost 2 bases and 5 bases, there was a span of 7 bases. The CDR3 totals 14 residues. Germline V gene data show CDR1 as SGHTA and CDR2 as FQGNSA. The CDR3 here is CASSLMTDNSPLHF. The CDR3 DNA reads TGTGCCAGCAGCTTAATGACGGATAATTCACCCCTCCACTTT.